The clone carrying this TCR beta chain has a count of ten or more. What it binds is not known. Participants, patients aged 18 to 65, had newly diagnosed hyperthyroidism with a duration under 2 months. Patients with uncontrolled infections, other autoimmune diseases, pregnancy or lactation were excluded. What was amplified from RNA transcripts were TCR beta CDR3 regions. During a first-round RT-PCR of the TCR CDR3, the HTBI primer set was used. Using its own MiXCR run on the multiplex PCR reads, TCRdb lists one record per CDR3 protein. The repertoire has about 700,000 distinct CDR3 sequences, less than 15% of them found once; the top ten carry 10% to 13%. The data belong to a study of T cells in Graves' hyperthyroidism and ophthalmopathy. This CDR3 has 13 residues. Looked up from germline, CDR1 is LNHDA and CDR2 is SQIVND (reference sequence). V was clipped by 3 bases and J by 10 bases, with 15 bases between them.

Study-wide results and limits: Classification by a 13 V-J model distinguished ophthalmopathy from stable hyperthyroidism.

J is TRBJ1-2 and V is TRBV19; D might be TRBD1 (6 bases). The clonotype was recovered from a woman under 30 with Graves' hyperthyroidism. Input material: blood. The DNA of the CDR3 is TGTGCCAGTAGTATCGAAGGGGGGCGGACCTACACCTTC. It yields the protein CASSIEGGRTYTF.